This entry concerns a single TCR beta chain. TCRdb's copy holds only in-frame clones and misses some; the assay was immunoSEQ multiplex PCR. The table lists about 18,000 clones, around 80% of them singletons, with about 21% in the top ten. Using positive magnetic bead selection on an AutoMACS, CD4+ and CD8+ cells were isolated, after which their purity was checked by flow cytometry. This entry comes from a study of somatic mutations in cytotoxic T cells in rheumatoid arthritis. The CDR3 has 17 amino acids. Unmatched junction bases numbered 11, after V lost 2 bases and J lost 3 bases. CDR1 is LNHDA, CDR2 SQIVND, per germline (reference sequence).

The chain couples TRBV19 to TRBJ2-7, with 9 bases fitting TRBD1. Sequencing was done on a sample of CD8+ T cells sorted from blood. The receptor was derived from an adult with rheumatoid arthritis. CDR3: CASSIFPPTGGLYEQYF. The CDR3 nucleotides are TGTGCCAGTAGTATATTTCCCCCGACAGGGGGGCTCTACGAGCAGTACTTC.